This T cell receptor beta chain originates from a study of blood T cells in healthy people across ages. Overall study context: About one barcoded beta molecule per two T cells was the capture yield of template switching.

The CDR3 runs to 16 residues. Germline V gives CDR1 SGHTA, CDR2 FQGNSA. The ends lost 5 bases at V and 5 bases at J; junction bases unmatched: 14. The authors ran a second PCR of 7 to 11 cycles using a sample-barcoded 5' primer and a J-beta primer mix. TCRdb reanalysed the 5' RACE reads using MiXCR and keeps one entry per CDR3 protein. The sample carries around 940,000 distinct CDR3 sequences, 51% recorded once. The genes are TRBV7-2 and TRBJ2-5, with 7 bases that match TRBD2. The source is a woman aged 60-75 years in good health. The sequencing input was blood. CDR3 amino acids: CASSPTGGGAYETQYF. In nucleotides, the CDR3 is TGTGCCAGCAGCCCCACGGGGGGAGGCGCTTACGAGACCCAGTACTTC.